The next 14 T cell receptor beta chains were all read from a single sample in a study of cytomegalovirus exposure and HLA in healthy donors. The PCR made use of 60 Vbeta and 13 Jbeta primers. Generated by immunoSEQ multiplex PCR, the TCRdb table keeps only in-frame clones and is missing some. The sample lists some 170,000 clones, around 77% occurring once. The sequenced sample consisted of PBMCs. These receptors were taken from a man younger than 40 in good health and CMV-seropositive.

The J gene is TRBJ1-1, the V gene TRBV28, with a tentative D call TRBD1 (5 bases). This CDR3 is built from 13 residues. Germline values: CDR1 MDHEN, CDR2 SYDVKM. V gave up 3 bases and J gave up 1 base, with 6 bases separating them. CDR3 bases: TGTGCCAGCAGTTTTGGGGCGAACACTGAAGCTTTCTTT. Protein product: CASSFGANTEAFF.

CDR3 in amino acids: CASSPTGGSHEQYF. In nucleotides, the CDR3 is TGTGCCAGCAGCCCGACGGGAGGGTCCCACGAGCAGTACTTC. V is TRBV5-4 and J is TRBJ2-7, with 8 bases identical to TRBD2. Germline CDR1 SGHNT, CDR2 YYREEE (reference sequence). V was pared by 4 bases and J by 5 bases, with 8 bases of the junction left unmatched. The CDR3 spans 14 residues.

This sequence joins TRBV6-5 and TRBJ1-1; 7 nucleotides align to TRBD1. This CDR3 is 15 amino acids long. The ends lost 10 bases at V and 0 bases at J; junction bases unmatched: 11. Germline V lookup: CDR1 MNHEY, CDR2 SVGAGI. The CDR3 coding sequence is TGTGCCACGACAGGGACACCTAATCTGAACACTGAAGCTTTCTTT. It codes for CATTGTPNLNTEAFF.

The chain carries TRBV7-9 and TRBJ2-3; 11 bases line up with TRBD2. Germline V gives CDR1 SEHNR, CDR2 FQNEAQ (reference sequence). The CDR3 totals 16 residues. V lost 5 bases, J lost 4 bases, and 8 bases stayed unmatched. Here the CDR3 reads CASSIPSGGPPDTQYF. The CDR3 DNA sequence: TGTGCCAGCAGCATTCCTAGCGGGGGGCCCCCAGATACGCAGTATTTT.

J is TRBJ2-2 and V is TRBV19; 12 bases agree with TRBD2. The ends lost 6 bases at V and 0 bases at J; junction bases unmatched: 11. Germline CDR1 reads LNHDA; CDR2 reads SQIVND (reference sequence). This CDR3 comprises 19 residues. The DNA of the CDR3 is TGTGCCAGTAGGAACCGACTAGCGGGGGCCTACGCGAACACCGGGGAGCTGTTTTTT. This sequence encodes CASRNRLAGAYANTGELFF.

This sequence joins TRBV6-1 and TRBJ1-5; 8 nucleotides align to TRBD1. The CDR3 runs to 14 residues. Germline CDR1 is MNHNS and CDR2 is SASEGT. Losses at the gene ends were 7 bases for V and 6 bases for J; bases not matched to a gene: 8. The CDR3 bases are TGTGCCAGCACGATCCGACAGGGGAGTCAGCCCCAGCATTTT. This gives the protein CASTIRQGSQPQHF.

The chain is built from TRBV9 and TRBJ2-1; perhaps TRBD2 as D (6 bases). The V and J ends lost 2 bases and 2 bases respectively, with 17 bases between them. CDR1 is SGDLS and CDR2 is YYNGEE in the germline V gene. This CDR3 contains 17 residues. CDR3 sequence reads: CASSVASAPTPYNEQFF. The DNA of the CDR3 is TGTGCCAGCAGCGTCGCTAGCGCTCCTACCCCCTACAATGAGCAGTTCTTC. Filled out from reference TRBV9 and TRBJ2-1, the complete variable domain reads DSGVTQTPKHLITATGQRVTLRCSPRSGDLSVYWYQQSLDQGLQFLIQYYNGEERAKGNILERFSAQQFPDLHSELNLSSLELGDSALYFCASSVASAPTPYNEQFFGPGTRLTVL.

The chain couples TRBV19 to TRBJ1-6, with 8 bases that match TRBD1. The germline CDR1 and CDR2 sequences are LNHDA and SQIVND (reference sequence). Trimming took 4 bases from V and 6 from J; bases not matched to a gene: 2. The CDR3 totals 14 residues. The CDR3, as DNA: TGTGCCAGTAGTACCGGGACAGGTAATTCACCCCTCCACTTT. Translating it yields CASSTGTGNSPLHF.

This chain links TRBV27 with TRBJ2-7; weak D call: TRBD1 (5 bases). The CDR3 is made up of 14 amino acids. CDR1 and CDR2 from the germline V gene are MNHEY and SMNVEV (reference sequence). V lost 5 bases, J lost 5 bases, and 16 bases lay in between. DNA for the CDR3: TGTGCCAGCAGTCCCCTGACAGCCCCCCACGAGCAGTACTTC. It yields the protein CASSPLTAPHEQYF.

The rearrangement joins TRBV2 to TRBJ2-5; 7 nucleotides agree with TRBD2. Germline CDR1 is SNHLY and CDR2 is FYNNEI. V lost 10 bases and J lost 0; bases outside the gene matches: 17. The CDR3 length is 17 residues. In nucleotides, the CDR3 is TGTGCCACAAAACTTTGGGGGACTACTACGTACCAAGAGACCCAGTACTTC. It specifies CATKLWGTTTYQETQYF.

The chain links TRBV27 to TRBJ1-2; D is possibly TRBD1 (5 bases). CDR3 length: 13 residues. V was pared by 2 bases and J by 3 bases, with 7 bases between. CDR1 is MNHEY, CDR2 SMNVEV, per germline (reference sequence). The CDR3: CASSLGGDYGYTF. The CDR3 DNA follows: TGTGCCAGCAGTTTAGGAGGGGACTATGGCTACACCTTC.

This chain links TRBV2 with TRBJ2-7; unclear D gene. CDR3 length: 14 amino acids. CDR1 is SNHLY and CDR2 is FYNNEI in the germline V gene. V lost 2 bases, J lost 6 bases, and 14 bases lay in between. The CDR3 reads CASSEPSTPVEQYF. The DNA of the CDR3 is TGTGCCAGCAGTGAACCCTCTACCCCCGTCGAGCAGTACTTC.

Only one count was recorded for this clone. The chain employs TRBV28 and TRBJ1-1, with D possibly being TRBD1 (6 bases). This CDR3 contains 14 residues. V dropped 5 bases and J dropped 5 bases, with 15 bases sitting between them. The germline V gene has CDR1 MDHEN and CDR2 SYDVKM. This chain's CDR3 is CASSPAGVRTEAFF. The CDR3 nucleotides read TGTGCCAGCAGTCCCGCAGGGGTGAGGACTGAAGCTTTCTTT.

This clone was seen only a few times. This chain connects TRBV7-2 to TRBJ2-7; 9 positions agree with TRBD2. CDR1 and CDR2 from the germline V gene are SGHTA and FQGNSA. This CDR3 is 15 amino acids long. With V trimmed by 5 bases and J by 2 bases, 7 bases remained unmatched. For the CDR3, the DNA is TGTGCCAGCAGCCTCCCGGCTAGCGGGGCCTACGAGCAGTACTTC. It specifies CASSLPASGAYEQYF.